Below are 30 T cell receptor beta chains sequenced from a single sample in a study of shared clonotypes between healthy human individuals. Profiling relied on immunoSEQ multiplex PCR, and the TCRdb table lists in-frame clones only, not all of them. Of 600,000 to 750,000 clones listed, over 55% are singletons. The source material was memory CD4+ T cells sorted from blood. The subset denotes: CD45RA-negative fraction. The receptors derive from a woman under 40 in good health.

This chain connects TRBV4-1 to TRBJ1-4, with D perhaps matching TRBD1 (6 bases). The CDR3 totals 15 residues. The V end was cut by 2 bases, the J end by 8 bases, with 15 bases between. CDR1 and CDR2 (germline): MGHRA, YSYEKL. The CDR3 loop reads CASSQPWGGAEKLFF. The CDR3 DNA is TGCGCCAGCAGCCAACCCTGGGGGGGGGCGGAAAAACTGTTTTTT.

The chain combines TRBV9 with TRBJ1-2; no reliable D call. The germline V and J ends were trimmed by 0 bases and 1 base, with 4 bases remaining between them. From germline, CDR1 is SGDLS and CDR2 YYNGEE. The CDR3 spans 13 residues. CDR3 amino acids: CASSVADNYGYTF. As DNA, the CDR3 is TGTGCCAGCAGCGTAGCTGATAACTATGGCTACACCTTC.

The chain has TRBV21-1 and TRBJ1-5; the tabulated D call, TRBD1, remains unverified against the DNA. TRBV21-1 is designated a pseudogene. The CDR3 covers 15 residues. The CDR3 loop is CASSNRGSRNQPQHF. CDR3 DNA: TGTGCCAGCAGCAACCGTGGGTCCAGGAATCAGCCCCAGCATTTT.

The sample holds one count of this clone. This chain uses TRBV29-1 with TRBJ1-2, with 7 nucleotides matching TRBD1. The CDR3 length is 14 residues. V was clipped by 4 bases and J by 7 bases; unmatched bases: 12. CDR1 and CDR2 from the germline V gene are SQVTM and ANQGSEA. The DNA for the CDR3 is TGCAGCGTTGGCAGCGACAGGGTTTTGGGTGGCTACACCTTC. It specifies CSVGSDRVLGGYTF.

This clone was recorded a few times. The chain uses TRBV5-1 and TRBJ2-1, with unresolved D. The germline V gene encodes CDR1 SGHRS and CDR2 YFSETQ. V lost 0 bases to trimming and J lost 3 bases, with 10 bases between them. This CDR3 contains 15 residues. The CDR3 coding sequence is TGCGCCAGCAGCTTGGACTACAACCTCTACAATGAGCAGTTCTTC. Its translation is CASSLDYNLYNEQFF.

The chain combines TRBV5-1 with TRBJ2-7, with D unresolved. The CDR3 runs to 16 residues. Trimming removed 4 bases at V and 0 bases at J, with 17 bases between. Germline V gene data show CDR1 as SGHRS and CDR2 as YFSETQ. CDR3 in amino acids: CASSPVNSAGSYEQYF. The DNA of the CDR3 is TGCGCCAGCAGCCCAGTTAACTCGGCCGGCTCCTACGAGCAGTACTTC. Using reference TRBV5-1 and TRBJ2-7 for the parts outside the CDR3, the full variable domain is KAGVTQTPRYLIKTRGQQVTLSCSPISGHRSVSWYQQTPGQGLQFLFEYFSETQRNKGNFPGRFSGRQFSNSRSEMNVSTLELGDSALYLCASSPVNSAGSYEQYFGPGTRLTVT.

The chain couples TRBV11-2 to TRBJ1-3; TRBD1 matches 7 bases. The CDR3 consists of 16 residues. Germline V gene data show CDR1 as SGHAT and CDR2 as FQNNGV. The trim removed 4 bases at V and 2 bases at J, leaving 8 bases unmatched. For the CDR3, the DNA is TGTGCCAGCAGCTCACAGGGGATAAGACCTGGAAACACCATATATTTT. Amino acids: CASSSQGIRPGNTIYF.

The table lists this clone with a few counts. The J gene is TRBJ1-5, the V gene TRBV6-6; no reliable D call. V shed 6 bases and J shed 1 base, with 13 bases lying between them. Germline CDR1 MNHNY, CDR2 SVGAGI (reference sequence). CDR3 size: 15 residues. The CDR3 spells CASSGVRESNQPQHF. CDR3 nucleotide sequence: TGTGCCAGCAGCGGGGTACGGGAGAGCAATCAGCCCCAGCATTTT.

The V and J genes are TRBV7-9 and TRBJ2-2; 11 bases match TRBD1. The CDR3 consists of 16 residues. Per germline, CDR1 SEHNR and CDR2 FQNEAQ (reference sequence). Trimming cost V 4 bases and J 4 bases; bases outside gene matches: 5. CDR3 sequence (DNA): TGTGCCAGCAGCTCCCGGGACAGGGGGTTCACCGGGGAGCTGTTTTTT. Its translation: CASSSRDRGFTGELFF.

The chain recombines TRBV5-1 with TRBJ2-5; 11 nucleotides match TRBD1. The germline V gene has CDR1 SGHRS and CDR2 YFSETQ. The CDR3 is 15 amino acids. J was trimmed by 5 bases and V by 4 bases; bases with no gene match: 7. The CDR3 spells CASSGGQGVRETQYF. CDR3 sequence (DNA): TGCGCCAGCAGCGGGGGACAGGGGGTTCGGGAGACCCAGTACTTC.

This chain uses TRBV10-3 with TRBJ2-5, with a possible D match to TRBD2 (5 bases). Per the germline V gene, CDR1 is ENHRY and CDR2 is SYGVKD. The CDR3 spans 13 residues. V was clipped by 4 bases and J by 0 bases, with 6 bases between them. The CDR3 spells CAISGGYQETQYF. CDR3 in DNA: TGTGCCATCAGTGGAGGGTACCAAGAGACCCAGTACTTC.

V is TRBV27 and J is TRBJ2-4; the D is unclear. Germline CDR1 and CDR2: MNHEY and SMNVEV (reference sequence). The CDR3 is made up of 14 amino acids. With 10 bases removed from V and 1 base from J, the gap between germline ends came to 14 bases. The CDR3 sequence: CATGPSGAKNIQYF. CDR3 DNA sequence: TGTGCCACTGGGCCCTCTGGTGCCAAAAACATTCAGTACTTC.

The rearrangement joins TRBV5-4 to TRBJ1-1; tentative D call: TRBD1 (5 bases). Germline lookup yields CDR1 SGHNT and CDR2 YYREEE (reference sequence). V was cut by 4 bases and J by 5 bases, with 12 bases left in between. The CDR3 loop spans 13 amino acids. CDR3 nucleotide sequence: TGTGCCAGCAGCCCCCCCAGGGCTACTGAAGCTTTCTTT. Protein: CASSPPRATEAFF.

The chain joins TRBV5-1 to TRBJ1-1; D is ambiguous. Germline V gives CDR1 SGHRS, CDR2 YFSETQ. CDR3 length: 13 residues. Trimming took off 2 bases at V and 1 base at J, with 6 bases between the two ends. The CDR3 DNA sequence: TGCGCCAGCAGCTTTCAAACGAACACTGAAGCTTTCTTT. Translated: CASSFQTNTEAFF.

The chain uses TRBV5-1 and TRBJ2-2; maybe TRBD2 (6 bases). The CDR3 contains 14 residues. Deletions cut 4 bases from V and 4 bases from J, with 11 bases between. Germline assignment: CDR1 SGHRS and CDR2 YFSETQ. CDR3 coding DNA: TGCGCCAGCAGCGGCGGGACGCCCACCGGGGAGCTGTTTTTT. Amino acid sequence: CASSGGTPTGELFF.

This chain connects TRBV28 to TRBJ2-5, with D possibly TRBD2 on 5 matching bases. This CDR3 contains 15 residues. Deletions cut 2 bases from V and 2 bases from J, with 12 bases between. Germline CDR1 MDHEN, CDR2 SYDVKM. The CDR3 bases are TGTGCCAGCAGTTTACGGGCAGCGGTACAAGAGACCCAGTACTTC. It is translated as CASSLRAAVQETQYF.

The chain joins TRBV27 to TRBJ2-7, with 8 bases matching TRBD1. The CDR3 covers 14 residues. After removal of 8 bases from V and 2 bases from J, the junction contained 8 bases not matched to a gene. Germline lookup yields CDR1 MNHEY and CDR2 SMNVEV (reference sequence). The CDR3 DNA follows: TGTGCCAGCCGACAGGGGTTGAGGACCTACGAGCAGTACTTC. Protein sequence: CASRQGLRTYEQYF.

The gene calls are TRBV9 and TRBJ1-5, with D maybe TRBD1 (6 bases). V lost 5 bases and J 10 bases, leaving 28 bases between the germline ends. There are 17 residues in the CDR3. The germline gives CDR1 SGDLS, CDR2 YYNGEE. CDR3 in DNA: TGTGCCAGCAGGTACAGGGTGGGGGAATGGGGATCCAAACCCCAGCATTTT. Encoded protein: CASRYRVGEWGSKPQHF.

This clone was recorded only once. Different DNA sequences within this sample yield the same CDR3. The J gene is TRBJ1-5, the V gene TRBV28; D not resolved. The CDR3 has 13 residues. Germline lookup yields CDR1 MDHEN and CDR2 SYDVKM. Trimming removed 5 bases from V and 3 bases from J, with 8 bases in between. CDR3 sequence reads: CASSRPPNQPQHF. In DNA, the CDR3 is TGTGCCAGCAGTCGCCCTCCCAATCAGCCCCAGCATTTT.

The chain carries TRBV11-2 and TRBJ2-3; no reliable D call. V was trimmed by 2 bases and J by 4 bases, leaving 16 bases between them. Germline assignment: CDR1 SGHAT and CDR2 FQNNGV. The CDR3 runs 16 residues. CDR3 residues: CASSLIFGPRADTQYF. The CDR3 coding sequence is TGTGCCAGCAGCTTAATATTCGGTCCCCGGGCAGATACGCAGTATTTT.

The genes are TRBV5-3 and TRBJ2-7; 8 nucleotides align to TRBD2. TRBV5-3 is reported as an ORF; its role is uncertain. Trimming removed 0 bases from V and 2 bases from J; junction bases left unmatched: 7. The CDR3 has 16 amino acids. CDR3 in amino acids: CARSLAETSGPYEQYF. Written as DNA, the CDR3 is TGTGCCAGAAGCTTGGCCGAAACTAGCGGACCCTACGAGCAGTACTTC.

This chain connects TRBV21-1 to TRBJ1-4. TRBV21-1 is a listed pseudogene. This CDR3 contains 19 residues. Written as DNA, the CDR3 is TGTGCCAGCAGCAACGACCCTGGGAAAGCAGAATCAACTAATGAAAAACTGTTTTTT. It encodes CASSNDPGKAESTNEKLFF.

CDR3 sequence (DNA): TGCGCCAGCAGGGGACCATGGCGGGGCACTGAAGCTTTCTTT. Amino acids: CASRGPWRGTEAFF. This chain uses TRBV4-1 with TRBJ1-1, with a possible D match to TRBD1 (5 bases). V was trimmed by 6 bases and J by 4 bases, leaving 15 bases between them. The germline V gene has CDR1 MGHRA and CDR2 YSYEKL. The CDR3 consists of 14 residues.

This chain links TRBV10-3 with TRBJ2-3; 10 bases are a match to TRBD1. Trimming cost V 6 bases and J 4 bases; bases outside gene matches: 1. Germline values: CDR1 ENHRY, CDR2 SYGVKD. This CDR3 region has 13 residues. The CDR3 here is CAIRTGGADTQYF. The CDR3 DNA reads as TGTGCCATCAGGACAGGGGGCGCAGATACGCAGTATTTT.

The chain is built from TRBV5-1 and TRBJ1-4, with D perhaps TRBD1 (6 bases). V was trimmed by 0 bases and J by 6 bases, leaving 15 bases between them. Germline values: CDR1 SGHRS, CDR2 YFSETQ. The CDR3 extends over 16 amino acids. The CDR3 sequence is CASSLEPQGLDEKLFF. CDR3 sequence (DNA): TGCGCCAGCAGCTTGGAACCCCAGGGGTTAGATGAAAAACTGTTTTTT.

This clone appeared a single time. CDR3 sequence reads: CASSLSGPSSYNEQFF. The DNA of the CDR3 is TGTGCCAGCAGCTTAAGCGGGCCGTCCTCCTACAATGAGCAGTTCTTC. This chain joins TRBV11-3 and TRBJ2-1; TRBD2 is a possible D gene (6 bases). This CDR3 comprises 16 residues. Trimming took off 2 bases at V and 0 bases at J, with 11 bases between the two ends. Germline V gene data show CDR1 as SGHNT and CDR2 as YENEEA. Together with reference TRBV11-3 and TRBJ2-1, the CDR3 gives the full variable domain: EAGVVQSPRYKIIEKKQPVAFWCNPISGHNTLYWYLQNLGQGPELLIRYENEEAVDDSQLPKDRFSAERLKGVDSTLKIQPAELGDSAVYLCASSLSGPSSYNEQFFGPGTRLTVL.

The rearrangement uses TRBV7-6 and TRBJ2-2; D remains unclear. This CDR3 spans 18 amino acids. Germline values: CDR1 SGHVS, CDR2 FNYEAQ. Trimming shortened V by 2 bases and J by 0 bases, and 16 bases separated the two germline ends. The CDR3 loop is CASSLLASIVANTGELFF. As DNA, the CDR3 is TGTGCCAGCAGCTTATTGGCGAGTATAGTCGCGAACACCGGGGAGCTGTTTTTT. Full variable domain (remainder filled in from reference TRBV7-6 and TRBJ2-2): GAGVSQSPRYKVTKRGQDVALRCDPISGHVSLYWYRQALGQGPEFLTYFNYEAQQDKSGLPNDRFSAERPEGSISTLTIQRTEQRDSAMYRCASSLLASIVANTGELFFGEGSRLTVL.

The chain uses TRBV7-9 and TRBJ2-1; D uncertain. This CDR3 contains 14 residues. In germline, CDR1 is SEHNR, CDR2 FQNEAQ (reference sequence). V lost 4 bases, J lost 5 bases, and 12 bases lay in between. The DNA of the CDR3 is TGTGCCAGCAGCTCCTGGACCGTGGACAATGAGCAGTTCTTC. Protein sequence: CASSSWTVDNEQFF.

This clone has ten or more counts. This CDR3 is also generated by other DNA sequences in the sample. The chain carries TRBV18 and TRBJ2-7; the match to TRBD1 covers 7 bases. CDR1 KGHSH and CDR2 LQKENI come from the germline V gene. The length of the CDR3 is 12 residues. With 5 bases clipped from V and 3 bases from J, the junction kept 1 base outside the gene matches. The CDR3 DNA reads TGTGCCAGCTCAGGGGACAGCTACGAGCAGTACTTC. Translating it yields CASSGDSYEQYF.

J is TRBJ2-5 and V is TRBV15; 7 positions agree with TRBD1. V was pared by 4 bases and J by 5 bases, with 7 bases of the junction left unmatched. This CDR3 has 14 amino acids. Germline CDR1 reads LNHNV; CDR2 reads YYDKDF (reference sequence). The chain's CDR3 is CATSTTGLRETQYF. Here the CDR3 DNA reads TGTGCCACCAGCACGACAGGGTTGCGGGAGACCCAGTACTTC.